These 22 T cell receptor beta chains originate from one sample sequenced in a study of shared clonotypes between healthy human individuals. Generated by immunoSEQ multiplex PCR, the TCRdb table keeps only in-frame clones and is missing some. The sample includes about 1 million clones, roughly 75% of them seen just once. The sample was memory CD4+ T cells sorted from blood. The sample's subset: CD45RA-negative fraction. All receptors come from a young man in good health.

The CDR3 sequence: CSGGRDAETQYF. In DNA form, the CDR3 reads TGCAGCGGGGGGAGGGACGCCGAGACCCAGTACTTC. This chain links TRBV29-1 with TRBJ2-5, with 7 bases matching TRBD2. CDR3 length: 12 amino acids. Per the germline V gene, CDR1 is SQVTM and CDR2 is ANQGSEA. V trimming: 7 bases; J trimming: 5 bases; junction bases outside the gene matches: 7. The full variable domain, its missing parts supplied by reference TRBV29-1 and TRBJ2-5, is SAVISQKPSRDICQRGTSLTIQCQVDSQVTMMFWYRQQPGQSLTLIATANQGSEATYESGFVIDKFPISRPNLTFSTLTVSNMSPEDSSIYLCSGGRDAETQYFGPGTRLLVL.

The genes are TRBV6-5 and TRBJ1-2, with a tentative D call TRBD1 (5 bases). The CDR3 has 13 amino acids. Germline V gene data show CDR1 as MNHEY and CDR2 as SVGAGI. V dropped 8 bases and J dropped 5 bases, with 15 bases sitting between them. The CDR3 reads CASATDPLYGYTF. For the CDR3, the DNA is TGTGCCAGCGCGACAGACCCTCTATATGGCTACACCTTC.

Here the CDR3 reads CASSQRTGGAITVSGANVLTF. CDR3 DNA: TGTGCCAGCTCGCAACGGACAGGGGGAGCAATCACAGTCTCTGGGGCCAACGTCCTGACTTTC. The chain joins TRBV18 to TRBJ2-6, with 10 bases fitting TRBD1. Germline V gene data show CDR1 as KGHSH and CDR2 as LQKENI. The J segment lost 0 bases and the V segment lost 6 bases, leaving 17 bases of the junction unmatched. The CDR3 length is 21 residues.

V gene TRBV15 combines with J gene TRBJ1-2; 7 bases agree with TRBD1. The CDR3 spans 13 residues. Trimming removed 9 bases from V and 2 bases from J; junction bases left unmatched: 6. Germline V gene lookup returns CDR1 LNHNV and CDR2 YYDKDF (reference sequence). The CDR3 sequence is CATKQGSNYGYTF. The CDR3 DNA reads TGTGCCACTAAACAGGGGTCCAACTATGGCTACACCTTC.

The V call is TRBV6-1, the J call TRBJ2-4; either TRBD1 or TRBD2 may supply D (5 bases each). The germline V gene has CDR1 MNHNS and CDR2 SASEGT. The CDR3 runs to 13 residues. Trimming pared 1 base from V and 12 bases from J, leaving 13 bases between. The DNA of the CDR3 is TGTGCCAGCAGTGAAGAGATGCGAGGGGCTCAGTACTTC. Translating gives CASSEEMRGAQYF.

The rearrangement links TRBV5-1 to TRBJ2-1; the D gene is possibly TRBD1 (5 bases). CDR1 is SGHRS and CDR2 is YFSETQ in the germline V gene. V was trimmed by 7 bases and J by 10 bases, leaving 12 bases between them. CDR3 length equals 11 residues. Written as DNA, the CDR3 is TGCGCCAGCGGTCAGGGTTTAGAGCAGTTCTTC. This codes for CASGQGLEQFF.

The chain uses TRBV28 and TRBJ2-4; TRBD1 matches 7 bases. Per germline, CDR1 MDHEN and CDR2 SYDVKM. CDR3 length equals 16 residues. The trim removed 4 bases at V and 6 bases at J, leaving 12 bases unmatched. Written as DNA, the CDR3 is TGTGCCAGCAGTTCCCCCCTGACAGGGTCGGGAAACATTCAGTACTTC. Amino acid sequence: CASSSPLTGSGNIQYF.

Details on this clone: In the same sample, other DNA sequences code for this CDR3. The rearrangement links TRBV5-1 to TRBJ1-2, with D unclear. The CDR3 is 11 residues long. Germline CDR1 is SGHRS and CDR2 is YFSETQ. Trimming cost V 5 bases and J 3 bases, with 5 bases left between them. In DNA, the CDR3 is TGCGCCAGCAGGGCGGACTATGGCTACACCTTC. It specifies CASRADYGYTF.

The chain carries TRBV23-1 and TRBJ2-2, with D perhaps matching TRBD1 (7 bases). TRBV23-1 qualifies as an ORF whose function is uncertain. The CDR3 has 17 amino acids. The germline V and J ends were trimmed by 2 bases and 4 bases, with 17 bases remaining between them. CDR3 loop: CASSQPTGTCSTGELFF. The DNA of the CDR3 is TGCGCCAGCAGTCAACCGACAGGGACTTGTTCCACCGGGGAGCTGTTTTTT.

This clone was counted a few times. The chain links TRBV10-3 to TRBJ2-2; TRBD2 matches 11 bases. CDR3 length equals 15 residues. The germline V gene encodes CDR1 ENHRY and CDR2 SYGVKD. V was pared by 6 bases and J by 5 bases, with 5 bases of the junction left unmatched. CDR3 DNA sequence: TGTGCCATCAGAGCACTAGCGGGAGAAACCGGGGAGCTGTTTTTT. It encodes CAIRALAGETGELFF.

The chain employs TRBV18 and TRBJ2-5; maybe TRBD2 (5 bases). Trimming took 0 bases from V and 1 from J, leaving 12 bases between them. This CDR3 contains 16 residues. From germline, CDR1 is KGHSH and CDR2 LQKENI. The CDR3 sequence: CASSPPSPGLQETQYF. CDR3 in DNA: TGTGCCAGCTCACCACCGTCCCCAGGACTCCAAGAGACCCAGTACTTC.

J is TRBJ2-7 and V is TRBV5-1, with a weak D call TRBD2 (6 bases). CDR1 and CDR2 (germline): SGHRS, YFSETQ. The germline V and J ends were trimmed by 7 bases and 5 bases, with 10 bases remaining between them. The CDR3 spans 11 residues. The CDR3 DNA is TGCGCCAGCCGCGGGACCCACGAGCAGTACTTC. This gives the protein CASRGTHEQYF.

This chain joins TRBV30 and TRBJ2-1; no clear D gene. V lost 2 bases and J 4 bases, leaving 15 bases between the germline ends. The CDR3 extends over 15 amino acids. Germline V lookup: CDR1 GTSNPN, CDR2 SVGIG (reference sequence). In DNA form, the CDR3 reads TGTGCCTGGAGTCCTAGAGGCACTCTGTACAATGAGCAGTTCTTC. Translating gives CAWSPRGTLYNEQFF.

The CDR3 region is CASSLYGALAQYF. DNA of the CDR3: TGTGCCAGCAGCTTATATGGGGCACTGGCGCAGTATTTT. The V call is TRBV11-2, the J call TRBJ2-3; D is perhaps TRBD1 (5 bases). This CDR3 region has 13 residues. Per the germline V gene, CDR1 is SGHAT and CDR2 is FQNNGV. Deletions cut 2 bases from V and 10 bases from J, with 13 bases between.

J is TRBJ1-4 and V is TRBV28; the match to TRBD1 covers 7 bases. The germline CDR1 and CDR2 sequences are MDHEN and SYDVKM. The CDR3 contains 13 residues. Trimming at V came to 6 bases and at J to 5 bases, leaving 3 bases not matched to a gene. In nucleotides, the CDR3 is TGTGCCAGCAGCGGGACAGCGAATGAAAAACTGTTTTTT. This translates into CASSGTANEKLFF.

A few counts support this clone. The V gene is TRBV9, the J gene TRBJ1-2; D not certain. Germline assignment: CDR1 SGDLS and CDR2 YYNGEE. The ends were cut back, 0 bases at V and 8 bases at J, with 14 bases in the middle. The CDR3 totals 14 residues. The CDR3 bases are TGTGCCAGCAGCGTAGGTGTCGGAATGGAAGGCTACACCTTC. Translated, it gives CASSVGVGMEGYTF.

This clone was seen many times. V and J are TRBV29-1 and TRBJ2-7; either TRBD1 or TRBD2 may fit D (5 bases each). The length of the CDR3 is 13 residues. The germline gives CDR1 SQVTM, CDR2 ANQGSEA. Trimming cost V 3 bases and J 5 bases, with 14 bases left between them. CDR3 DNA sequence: TGCAGCGTTGATGGGGGATCCAGGGACGAGCAGTACTTC. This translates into CSVDGGSRDEQYF.

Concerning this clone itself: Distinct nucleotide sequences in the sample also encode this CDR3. The CDR3 here is CASSQGDRGDYGYTF. DNA of the CDR3: TGCGCCAGCAGCCAAGGAGACAGGGGCGACTATGGCTACACCTTC. The rearrangement joins TRBV4-3 to TRBJ1-2; TRBD1 matches at 8 bases. Losses at the gene ends were 1 base for V and 3 bases for J; bases not matched to a gene: 4. CDR1 is LGHNA and CDR2 is YSLEER in the germline V gene. This CDR3 region has 15 residues.

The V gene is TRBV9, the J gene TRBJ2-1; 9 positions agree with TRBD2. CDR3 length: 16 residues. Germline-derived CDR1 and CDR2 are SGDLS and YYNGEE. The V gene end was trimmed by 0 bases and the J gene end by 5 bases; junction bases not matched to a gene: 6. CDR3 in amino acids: CASSVAGVAGDNEQFF. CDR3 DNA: TGTGCCAGCAGCGTAGCTGGGGTAGCGGGAGACAATGAGCAGTTCTTC.

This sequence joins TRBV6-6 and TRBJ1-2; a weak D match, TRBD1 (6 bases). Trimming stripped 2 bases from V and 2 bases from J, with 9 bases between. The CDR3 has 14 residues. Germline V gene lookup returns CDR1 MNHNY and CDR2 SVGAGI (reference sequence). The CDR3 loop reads CASSYRDRNYGYTF. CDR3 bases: TGTGCCAGCAGTTACCGAGACAGGAACTATGGCTACACCTTC.

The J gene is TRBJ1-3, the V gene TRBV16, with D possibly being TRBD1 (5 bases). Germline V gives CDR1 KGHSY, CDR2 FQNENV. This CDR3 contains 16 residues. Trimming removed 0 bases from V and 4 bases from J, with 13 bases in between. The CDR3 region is CASSQSYGGSGNTIYF. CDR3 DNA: TGTGCCAGCAGCCAATCGTATGGGGGATCAGGAAACACCATATATTTT.

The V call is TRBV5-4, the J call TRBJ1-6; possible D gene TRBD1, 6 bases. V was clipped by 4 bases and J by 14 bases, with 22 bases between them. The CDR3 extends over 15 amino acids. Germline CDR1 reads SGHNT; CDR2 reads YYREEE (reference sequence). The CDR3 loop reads CASSRFGTPVLSLHF. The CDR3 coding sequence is TGTGCCAGCAGCAGGTTCGGGACACCTGTCTTGTCCCTCCACTTT. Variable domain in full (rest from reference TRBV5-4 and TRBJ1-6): ETGVTQSPTHLIKTRGQQVTLRCSSQSGHNTVSWYQQALGQGPQFIFQYYREEENGRGNFPPRFSGLQFPNYSSELNVNALELDDSALYLCASSRFGTPVLSLHFGNGTRLTVT.